Below, one TCR beta chain is given with its context. Its antigen remains unidentified. The data derive from a study of T cell responses to AZD1222 COVID-19 vaccine. General study points: Females made up more of the donors, who were largely white British, and clonal diversity may have come out too low. It was only a handful of AZD1222 recipients who were seropositive at baseline. Vaccine-associated CD4 TCRs spanned spike, dominant at 160-218 and 743-854.

Profiling relied on immunoSEQ multiplex PCR, and the TCRdb table lists in-frame clones only, not all of them. The table has 180,000 or so clones, around 93% seen once. The clonotype was recovered from an adult who received the MenACWY meningococcal vaccine as a control. This material consisted of peripheral blood, taken 28 days after the second dose of the MenACWY control vaccine.

The CDR3 region has the DNA TGTGCCAGCTCACCAGGCCCGACAGTCTACGAGCAGTACTTC. Translation: CASSPGPTVYEQYF. V is TRBV18 and J is TRBJ2-7, with D maybe TRBD1 (5 bases). The germline gives CDR1 KGHSH, CDR2 LQKENI. Trimming took off 2 bases at V and 3 bases at J, with 11 bases between the two ends. The CDR3 covers 14 residues.